This is a list of T cell receptor beta chains from one sample in a study of blood T cell repertoires in COVID-19. Sequencing was performed with immunoSEQ multiplex PCR; in TCRdb, only in-frame clones are kept and a portion is missing. The data show about 200,000 clones, with 87% seen just once and about 2.3% held by the top ten. Material: PBMCs or T cells enriched from blood (not recorded which). All receptors derive from a woman aged 25 to 39 who had recovered from COVID-19. Both conserved end residues are part of each CDR3. The D gene is left open where the match is weak. Some rows mark clone size as missing; the rest say once, few, many or name a class of expanded clone.

DNA	CDR3	length	D	J	size	V
TGTGCCAGTTCTAAGTCCCATGAGCAGTTCTTC	CASSKSHEQFF	11	.	TRBJ2-1	.	TRBV12-3/TRBV12-4
TGTGCCAGCAGGGAAGGACAGGGCTCCTACGAGCAGTACTTC	CASREGQGSYEQYF	14	TRBD1	TRBJ2-7	.	TRBV2
TGTGCCAGCAGCTTACGACAGGGGGCCCGGCCCCTCCACTTT	CASSLRQGARPLHF	14	TRBD1	TRBJ1-6	few	TRBV7-3
TGTGCCAGCAGGTCCGGGACAACTAATTCACCCCTCCACTTT	CASRSGTTNSPLHF	14	.	TRBJ1-6	once	TRBV6-5
TGTGCCAGTAGTATAGCCCCAGGAAACACTGAAGCTTTCTTT	CASSIAPGNTEAFF	14	.	TRBJ1-1	.	TRBV19
TGTGCCAGCAGCGAGACAGTTAACTATGGCTACACCTTC	CASSETVNYGYTF	13	.	TRBJ1-2	.	TRBV9
TGTGCCAGCAGTGAACCTGGGGACAGGAGAATCTATGGCTACACCTTC	CASSEPGDRRIYGYTF	16	TRBD1	TRBJ1-2	.	TRBV6-1
TGTGCCAGCAGCTTAGCTAACGGACAGGGGGCCTCTGGAAACACCATATATTTT	CASSLANGQGASGNTIYF	18	TRBD1	TRBJ1-3	.	TRBV7-6
TGTGCCAGTAGTATGGGTCAGGAATTACATCGGCATTTT	CASSMGQELHRHF	13	.	TRBJ1-5	.	TRBV19
TGTGCCTGGAGTGCCGCAGGGGGCAAGTTTTATAGCAATCAGCCCCAGCATTTT	CAWSAAGGKFYSNQPQHF	18	TRBD1	TRBJ1-5	.	TRBV30
TGTGCCAGCAGCCAAGATCGCGGGGGTGACGATGAGCAGTTCTTC	CASSQDRGGDDEQFF	15	TRBD2	TRBJ2-1	.	TRBV4-2